Included here is one T cell receptor (beta chain) sequence, with context. Its antigen is currently unknown. The entry originates in a study of shared clonotypes between healthy human individuals. Data came from immunoSEQ multiplex PCR; TCRdb stores just in-frame clones and leaves some out. The sample includes about 2.4 million clones, about 92% of them seen just once. The study, taken as a whole, reports: Among several donors, roughly 5% of naive CD4 clonotypes were found in common.

V lost 9 bases and J 7 bases, leaving 19 bases between the germline ends. Germline values: CDR1 SNHLY, CDR2 FYNNEI. The CDR3 runs 14 residues. Sequencing used naive CD4+ T cells sorted from blood. The subset here: CD45RA+ positively selected. This TCR derives from a man in his late teens or twenties in good health. The rearrangement uses TRBV2 and TRBJ1-3; D perhaps matches TRBD1 (5 bases). The CDR3 coding sequence is TGTGCCAGTGGTACAGGTAGCCTCGGGAACACCATATATTTT. Protein product: CASGTGSLGNTIYF.